This T cell receptor beta chain stems from a study of T cell changes during pregnancy in multiple sclerosis. CDR1 and CDR2 (germline): LGHNA, YSLEER. Trimming cost V 4 bases and J 5 bases, with 11 bases left between them. The CDR3 totals 13 residues. Measured with immunoSEQ multiplex PCR; TCRdb has only the in-frame clones, and not every one. The sample records under 85,000 clones, 91% being singletons. The chain links TRBV4-3 to TRBJ1-2; D is unclear. The sequencing here drew on peripheral blood, taken in the third trimester of pregnancy. The TCR was taken from a female donor in good health, enrolled as a control in a pregnancy study. The CDR3 DNA reads TGCGCCAGCAGCCCAGACGAGGCTTATGGCTACACCTTC. Protein product: CASSPDEAYGYTF.